Here is one T cell receptor beta chain with its context. A universal primer site arose from template switching, and cDNA bore unique molecular identifiers. From the 5' RACE reads, TCRdb called clonotypes with MiXCR, one entry per CDR3 protein. This repertoire shows approximately 1.8 million distinct CDR3 sequences, around a third found once; its top ten account for more than 0.25%. The data were taken from a study of identical twins. This CDR3 spans 16 amino acids. V was shortened by 4 bases and J by 0 bases, with 13 bases between the two germline ends. This clonotype originated in a newborn girl in good health. Specimen: cord blood. This chain uses TRBV12-3 or TRBV12-4 with TRBJ2-4; tentatively, D is TRBD1 (6 bases). The CDR3 loop reads CASSYGTSRAKNIQYF. The CDR3 bases are TGTGCCAGCAGTTACGGGACAAGCCGAGCCAAAAACATTCAGTACTTC.